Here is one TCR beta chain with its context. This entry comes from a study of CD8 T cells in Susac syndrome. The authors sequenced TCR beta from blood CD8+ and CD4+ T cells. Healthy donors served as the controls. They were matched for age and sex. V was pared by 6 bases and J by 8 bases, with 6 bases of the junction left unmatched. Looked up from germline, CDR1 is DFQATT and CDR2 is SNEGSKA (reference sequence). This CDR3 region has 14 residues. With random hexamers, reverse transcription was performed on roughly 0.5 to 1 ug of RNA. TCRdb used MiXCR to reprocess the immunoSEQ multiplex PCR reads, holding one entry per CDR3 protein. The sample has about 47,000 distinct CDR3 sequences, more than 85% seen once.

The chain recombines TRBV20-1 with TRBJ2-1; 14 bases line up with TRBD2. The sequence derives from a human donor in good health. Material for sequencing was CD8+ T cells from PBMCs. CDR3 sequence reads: CSAIGLAGGHEQFF. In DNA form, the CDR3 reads TGCAGTGCCATCGGACTAGCGGGAGGCCATGAGCAGTTCTTC.